This record looks at one T cell receptor beta chain sequence and its context. Using 200 ng DNA, 25,000 to 35,000 T cell genomes, the sorted-subset replicate PCRs were run. Authors' processing steps: ImmunoSEQ supplied junction-only sequences lacking quality scores, so filtering was different. Assay: immunoSEQ multiplex PCR; the TCRdb copy retains only in-frame clones and omits some. V, J and clone size are those of that table, while D and trimming were read from the DNA. The profile shows 1 million to 1.2 million clones, approximately 80% of them singletons. The entry originates in a study of shared clonotypes between healthy human individuals. With 1 base removed from V and 0 bases from J, the gap between germline ends came to 7 bases. CDR3 length equals 15 residues. Per the germline V gene, CDR1 is LNHNV and CDR2 is YYDKDF (reference sequence).

What was sequenced was memory CD4+ T cells from PBMCs. Sample subset: CD45RA-negative fraction. The receptor comes from a man between 18 and 35 years old in good health. Some clones in this sample may be carry-over from other donors' samples. The chain joins TRBV15 to TRBJ1-5; D uncertain. The CDR3 DNA sequence: TGTGCCACCAGCAGAGGAGTCTATAGCAATCAGCCCCAGCATTTT. The encoded protein is CATSRGVYSNQPQHF.